The text below deals with one T cell receptor beta chain. Germline assignment: CDR1 SGHAT and CDR2 FQNNGV. This CDR3 contains 13 residues. Trimming took off 3 bases at V and 3 bases at J, with 8 bases between the two ends. The sample comes from a study of T-cell reconstitution after alpha-beta-depleted transplantation in children. Construction of the TCRbeta library involved unique molecular identifiers. TCRdb reprocessed the PCR reads via MiXCR and lists one record per CDR3 protein. The data show about 900,000 distinct CDR3 sequences, about 29% seen once. This clonotype was obtained from a boy younger than two who had a stem cell transplant for SCID, so the T cells may come from the graft donor. The chain is built from TRBV11-2 and TRBJ2-5, with D unresolved. The input for sequencing was PBMCs, mostly from graft donor cells, taken 360 days after TCRalphabeta/CD19-depleted stem cell transplant. In nucleotides, the CDR3 is TGTGCCAGCAGCTTCGCGGATAAAGAGACCCAGTACTTC. Translating it yields CASSFADKETQYF.